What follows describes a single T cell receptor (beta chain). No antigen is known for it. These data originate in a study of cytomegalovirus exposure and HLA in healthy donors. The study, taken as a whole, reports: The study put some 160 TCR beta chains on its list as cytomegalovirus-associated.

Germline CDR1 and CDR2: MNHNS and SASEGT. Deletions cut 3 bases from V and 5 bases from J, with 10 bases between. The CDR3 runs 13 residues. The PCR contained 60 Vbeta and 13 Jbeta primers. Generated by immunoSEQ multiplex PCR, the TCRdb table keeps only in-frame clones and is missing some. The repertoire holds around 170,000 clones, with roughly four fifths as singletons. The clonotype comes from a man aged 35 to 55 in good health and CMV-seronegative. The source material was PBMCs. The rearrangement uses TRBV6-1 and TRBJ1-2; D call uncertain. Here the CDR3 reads CASSEGSGYGYTF. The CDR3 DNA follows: TGTGCCAGCAGTGAGGGCAGTGGATATGGCTACACCTTC.